Below are 26 T cell receptor beta chains sequenced from a single sample in a study of cytomegalovirus exposure and HLA in healthy donors. Primers: 60 Vbeta forward and 13 Jbeta reverse. This table comes from immunoSEQ multiplex PCR, and its TCRdb copy is limited to in-frame clones, with some not included. Of about 110,000 clones in the sample, approximately 71% were seen once. Material for sequencing was PBMCs. Every receptor here comes from a man aged 40-49 years in good health and CMV-seronegative.

In its sample, this clone was seen once. V gene TRBV7-2 combines with J gene TRBJ2-3; a weak D match, TRBD1 (6 bases). The germline V gene has CDR1 SGHTA and CDR2 FQGNSA. The CDR3 contains 16 residues. Trimming stripped 4 bases from V and 1 base from J, with 15 bases between. CDR3: CASSSAGRGGTDTQYF. As DNA, the CDR3 is TGTGCCAGCAGCTCGGCGGGCAGGGGTGGCACAGATACGCAGTATTTT.

This chain links TRBV19 with TRBJ2-7, with TRBD1 as a possible D gene (6 bases). Germline V gives CDR1 LNHDA, CDR2 SQIVND (reference sequence). This CDR3 has 14 residues. V was shortened by 3 bases and J by 4 bases, with 13 bases between the two germline ends. As DNA, the CDR3 is TGTGCCAGTAGTATCCCGGGACAAATATACGAGCAGTACTTC. It specifies CASSIPGQIYEQYF.

The chain uses TRBV5-4 and TRBJ2-1; 7 bases are a match to TRBD1. The V segment lost 2 bases and the J segment 6 bases; nucleotides outside the gene matches: 2. Germline values: CDR1 SGHNT, CDR2 YYREEE (reference sequence). This CDR3 has 13 residues. As DNA, the CDR3 is TGTGCCAGCAGCTTTCGGGACAGCAATGAGCAGTTCTTC. Encoded protein: CASSFRDSNEQFF.

The chain employs TRBV5-1 and TRBJ2-2; D gene ambiguous. Germline assignment: CDR1 SGHRS and CDR2 YFSETQ. The CDR3 extends over 14 amino acids. V gave up 2 bases and J gave up 1 base, with 6 bases separating them. CDR3 sequence (DNA): TGCGCCAGCAGCTTCATACAGAACACCGGGGAGCTGTTTTTT. It yields the protein CASSFIQNTGELFF.

J is TRBJ2-3 and V is TRBV5-8, with D perhaps TRBD1 (5 bases). The CDR3 length is 14 residues. Trimming removed 1 base from V and 5 bases from J, with 11 bases in between. CDR1 is SGHTS and CDR2 is YDEGEE in the germline V gene. Here the CDR3 reads CASSLRGAGDTQYF. CDR3 bases: TGTGCCAGCAGCTTGAGGGGTGCAGGAGATACGCAGTATTTT.

This chain joins TRBV5-1 and TRBJ1-2; 7 bases map to TRBD1. The V segment lost 4 bases and the J segment 5 bases; nucleotides outside the gene matches: 5. The CDR3 is made up of 13 amino acids. CDR1 SGHRS and CDR2 YFSETQ come from the germline V gene. The CDR3 nucleotides read TGCGCCAGCAGCAGAGGGACAGCTTATGGCTACACCTTC. This encodes CASSRGTAYGYTF.

This clone has a handful of counts. The rearrangement joins TRBV7-9 to TRBJ2-6; D perhaps matches TRBD1 (5 bases). The CDR3 has 16 residues. Germline assignment: CDR1 SEHNR and CDR2 FQNEAQ (reference sequence). V was clipped by 3 bases and J by 0 bases, with 9 bases between them. The CDR3 bases are TGTGCCAGCAGCTTCAAACAGGCCTCTGGGGCCAACGTCCTGACTTTC. Its translation: CASSFKQASGANVLTF.

The chain links TRBV6-4 to TRBJ2-3, with 9 bases matching TRBD2. Germline-derived CDR1 and CDR2 are MRHNA and SNTAGT. The CDR3 is 15 amino acids. Trimming removed 3 bases from V and 2 bases from J; junction bases left unmatched: 3. The CDR3 DNA reads TGTGCCAGCAGTGAGGGCGGGGGGGCCACAGATACGCAGTATTTT. Protein sequence: CASSEGGGATDTQYF.

This clone is a singleton in its sample. The genes are TRBV27 and TRBJ2-5, with 7 bases that match TRBD1. V trimming: 5 bases; J trimming: 2 bases; junction bases outside the gene matches: 14. CDR3 length equals 17 residues. The germline V gene has CDR1 MNHEY and CDR2 SMNVEV (reference sequence). CDR3 in DNA: TGTGCCAGCAGTAGACGGGGTACAGGGGACGCTCAAGAGACCCAGTACTTC. It yields the protein CASSRRGTGDAQETQYF.

The chain has TRBV5-1 and TRBJ2-2; tentatively, D is TRBD2 (7 bases). Germline V lookup: CDR1 SGHRS, CDR2 YFSETQ. The CDR3 is 18 amino acids. With 4 bases removed from V and 1 base from J, the gap between germline ends came to 20 bases. CDR3 loop: CASSLGGGTPKNTGELFF. The CDR3 bases are TGCGCCAGCAGCCTGGGGGGGGGCACCCCCAAGAACACCGGGGAGCTGTTTTTT. Supplemented by reference TRBV5-1 and TRBJ2-2, the full variable domain reads KAGVTQTPRYLIKTRGQQVTLSCSPISGHRSVSWYQQTPGQGLQFLFEYFSETQRNKGNFPGRFSGRQFSNSRSEMNVSTLELGDSALYLCASSLGGGTPKNTGELFFGEGSRLTVL.

The chain employs TRBV28 and TRBJ1-5, with D perhaps matching TRBD1 (6 bases). The CDR3 runs 12 residues. V shed 6 bases and J shed 4 bases, with 7 bases lying between them. In germline, CDR1 is MDHEN, CDR2 SYDVKM. The CDR3 DNA is TGTGCCAGCAGGCAGGGGAATCAGCCCCAGCATTTT. As protein: CASRQGNQPQHF.

The V and J genes are TRBV7-8 and TRBJ1-5; TRBD1 agrees at 9 bases. The CDR3 contains 14 residues. Germline CDR1 SGHVS, CDR2 FQNEAQ. V shed 6 bases and J 2 bases; nucleotides not matched to a gene: 2. The CDR3 spells CASRTGGGNQPQHF. DNA of the CDR3: TGTGCCAGCAGGACAGGGGGAGGCAATCAGCCCCAGCATTTT.

The V call is TRBV9, the J call TRBJ1-4, with D tentatively TRBD1 (6 bases). This CDR3 region has 15 residues. CDR1 and CDR2 from the germline V gene are SGDLS and YYNGEE. V dropped 0 bases and J dropped 5 bases, with 11 bases sitting between them. CDR3 amino acids: CASSVDNRVNEKLFF. Here the CDR3 DNA reads TGTGCCAGCAGCGTAGACAACAGGGTAAATGAAAAACTGTTTTTT.

The V and J genes are TRBV27 and TRBJ2-7; D is possibly TRBD2 (6 bases). Germline V gives CDR1 MNHEY, CDR2 SMNVEV (reference sequence). The CDR3 loop spans 14 amino acids. The V end was cut by 5 bases, the J end by 5 bases, with 16 bases between. The CDR3 spells CASSPRTKVDEQYF. The DNA for the CDR3 is TGTGCCAGCAGTCCACGGACTAAGGTGGACGAGCAGTACTTC.

The chain joins TRBV5-1 to TRBJ2-1; tentative D call: TRBD2 (6 bases). V gave up 4 bases and J gave up 2 bases, with 16 bases separating them. The germline V gene encodes CDR1 SGHRS and CDR2 YFSETQ. The CDR3 consists of 16 residues. The CDR3 coding sequence is TGCGCCAGCAGCGGGGGGACCGGAGGGCCCTACAATGAGCAGTTCTTC. Its protein product is CASSGGTGGPYNEQFF.

As to this clone: The DNA is omitted, as the CDR3 cannot be located on it reliably, and the CDR3 follows TCRdb's listing. The genes are TRBV9 and TRBJ1-2. CDR1 is SGDLS, CDR2 YYNGEE, per germline. The CDR3 numbers 14 amino acids, ends counted. The chain's CDR3 is CASSVGGGNYGYPF.

The CDR3, as DNA: TGTGCCAGCTCACCACCGTCACGGAGGGTGAACACCGGGGAGCTGTTTTTT. It codes for CASSPPSRRVNTGELFF. The chain couples TRBV18 to TRBJ2-2, with D possibly matching TRBD2 (6 bases). From germline, CDR1 is KGHSH and CDR2 LQKENI. This CDR3 comprises 17 residues. The V gene lost 0 bases and the J gene lost 1 base, with 12 bases spanning the gap.

To note about this clone: The junction differs from germline at one of its ends, possibly a read error. The chain employs TRBV7-3 and TRBJ2-3; no clear D. Germline values: CDR1 SGHTA, CDR2 FQGTGA. CDR3 length: 13 amino acids. The DNA of the CDR3 is TGTGCCAGCAGCTACGGCAGAACAGATGCGCAGTATTTT. This encodes CASSYGRTDAQYF.

The rearrangement links TRBV25-1 to TRBJ1-1, with D hard to call. The CDR3 length is 13 residues. Trimming shortened V by 8 bases and J by 2 bases, and 12 bases separated the two germline ends. Germline lookup yields CDR1 MGHDK and CDR2 SYGVNS. The CDR3 protein is CASGSELNTEAFF. The CDR3 bases are TGTGCCAGCGGAAGTGAACTAAACACTGAAGCTTTCTTT.

The chain links TRBV4-3 to TRBJ1-6; 7 bases are shared with TRBD1. Unmatched junction bases numbered 5, after V lost 0 bases and J lost 9 bases. In germline, CDR1 is LGHNA, CDR2 YSLEER. The CDR3 sequence is 15 residues long. The CDR3 DNA follows: TGCGCCAGCAGCCAAGATACAGGGGAGCGTTCACCCCTCCACTTT. As protein: CASSQDTGERSPLHF.

The chain uses TRBV27 and TRBJ2-1; TRBD2 agrees at 8 bases. CDR3 size: 14 residues. Looked up from germline, CDR1 is MNHEY and CDR2 is SMNVEV (reference sequence). J was trimmed by 5 bases and V by 6 bases; bases with no gene match: 6. DNA for the CDR3: TGTGCCAGCAGCCAGACTAGCGCAAACAATGAGCAGTTCTTC. Its protein is CASSQTSANNEQFF.

The V call is TRBV29-1, the J call TRBJ2-1, with 8 bases matching TRBD1. This CDR3 contains 14 residues. The trim removed 3 bases at V and 4 bases at J, leaving 5 bases unmatched. CDR1 is SQVTM, CDR2 ANQGSEA, per germline. In nucleotides, the CDR3 is TGCAGCGTTGATAGGACAGGGACATACAATGAGCAGTTCTTC. Translated, it gives CSVDRTGTYNEQFF.

V is TRBV4-3 and J is TRBJ1-1, with D perhaps TRBD1 (6 bases). Germline loops: CDR1 LGHNA, CDR2 YSLEER. The CDR3 has 13 residues. The V gene lost 0 bases and the J gene lost 5 bases, with 7 bases spanning the gap. The CDR3 spells CASSQDRGTEAFF. CDR3 DNA: TGCGCCAGCAGCCAAGATAGGGGGACTGAAGCTTTCTTT.

V gene TRBV4-3 combines with J gene TRBJ1-6; 9 bases are shared with TRBD1. Unmatched junction bases numbered 7, after V lost 5 bases and J lost 8 bases. CDR3 size: 15 residues. The germline CDR1 and CDR2 sequences are LGHNA and YSLEER. CDR3 coding DNA: TGCGCCAGCAGCGAGGGGGACAGGGTAGATTCACCCCTCCACTTT. It codes for CASSEGDRVDSPLHF.

The table lists this clone with a count of one. The chain joins TRBV29-1 to TRBJ1-1; D is unclear. The CDR3 extends over 10 amino acids. The germline gives CDR1 SQVTM, CDR2 ANQGSEA. Trimming pared 5 bases from V and 4 bases from J, leaving 5 bases between. CDR3 DNA sequence: TGCAGCGTTTTCCTCACTGAAGCTTTCTTT. This gives the protein CSVFLTEAFF.

The chain recombines TRBV5-1 with TRBJ1-4; the D gene is possibly TRBD1 (6 bases). Germline V gives CDR1 SGHRS, CDR2 YFSETQ. This CDR3 has 16 amino acids. Trimming left V 4 bases short and J 4 bases short, with 17 bases between. CDR3 nucleotides: TGCGCCAGCAGCCCCGCCGGGACAAGTCTTAATGAAAAACTGTTTTTT. This gives the protein CASSPAGTSLNEKLFF.